The 4 T cell receptor beta chains listed next were all sequenced from one sample in a study of blood T cell repertoires in COVID-19. Here immunoSEQ multiplex PCR was the method, and the copy in TCRdb shows in-frame clones only, minus some. The sample includes 310,000 or so clones, 65% to 85% seen only once; the top ten take roughly 1.1%. What was sequenced was peripheral blood. The source is a woman aged 50 to 65 with acute or convalescent COVID-19.

The genes are TRBV12-3 or TRBV12-4 and TRBJ1-1; D gene unclear. There are 13 residues in the CDR3. Trimming cost V 0 bases and J 5 bases, with 7 bases left between them. The CDR3 loop reads CASSLAVETEAFF. CDR3 DNA sequence: TGTGCCAGCAGTTTAGCTGTAGAAACTGAAGCTTTCTTT.

This clone was detected only a few times. The chain joins TRBV7-3 to TRBJ1-1; 7 bases map to TRBD1. This CDR3 has 14 amino acids. Germline V gene sequence: CDR1 SGHTA, CDR2 FQGTGA. V was pared by 2 bases and J by 0 bases, with 0 bases of the junction left unmatched. The CDR3 region is CASSLQGVNTEAFF. CDR3 coding DNA: TGTGCCAGCAGCTTACAGGGGGTGAACACTGAAGCTTTCTTT.

This sequence joins TRBV7-2 and TRBJ2-1; D might be TRBD1 (5 bases). The CDR3 runs to 14 residues. CDR1 SGHTA and CDR2 FQGNSA come from the germline V gene. Trimming removed 1 base from V and 8 bases from J, with 12 bases in between. The CDR3 nucleotides read TGTGCCAGCAGCTTAGGGGGCAGATACGATGAGCAGTTCTTC. The encoded protein is CASSLGGRYDEQFF.

This chain joins TRBV7-9 and TRBJ1-2, with D perhaps matching TRBD1 (6 bases). CDR3 size: 15 residues. Germline V gene data show CDR1 as SEHNR and CDR2 as FQNEAQ (reference sequence). V lost 0 bases to trimming and J lost 4 bases, with 12 bases between them. The CDR3 nucleotides read TGTGCCAGCAGCTTAGCACAGGGCGCCGTCTATGGCTACACCTTC. The encoded protein is CASSLAQGAVYGYTF.